These T cell receptor beta chains were read from a single sample in a study of beta chain features in type 1 diabetes. The table came from immunoSEQ multiplex PCR; TCRdb's copy has only in-frame clones and leaves some out. The profile shows a few hundred thousand clones, roughly an eighth of them singletons. What was sequenced was naive CD4+ T cells from blood. Receptors were obtained from a woman between 18 and 30 years old with type 1 diabetes. Both conserved end residues are part of each CDR3. D genes are given only for firm matches. Only part of the rows carry a size: once, few, many, or a class if the clone is expanded.

CDR3aa,CDR3nt,j_gene,abundance,v_gene,d_gene
CASSSGGNQPQHF,TGTGCCAGCAGTTCAGGTGGCAATCAGCCCCAGCATTTT,TRBJ1-5,-,TRBV5-4,-
CASSQRGNQPQHF,TGTGCCAGCTCCCAAAGGGGGAATCAGCCCCAGCATTTT,TRBJ1-5,-,TRBV18,-
CAIIDEAASTDTQYF,TGTGCCATCATAGATGAGGCGGCTAGCACAGATACGCAGTATTTT,TRBJ2-3,-,TRBV10-3,-
CASSLKHEQFF,TGCGCCAGCAGCCTAAAGCATGAGCAGTTCTTC,TRBJ2-1,-,TRBV5-1,-
CASSFPGSRTDTQYF,TGTGCCAGCAGTTTCCCCGGGAGCCGCACAGATACGCAGTATTTT,TRBJ2-3,-,TRBV28,-
CASSWGGTGQPQHF,TGTGCCAGCAGCTGGGGGGGTACGGGTCAGCCCCAGCATTTT,TRBJ1-5,few,TRBV5-6,-
CASSHIERDNEQFF,TGTGCCAGCAGCCATATAGAGAGGGACAATGAGCAGTTCTTC,TRBJ2-1,few,TRBV4-2,-
CASSGRDNLHNEQFF,TGCGCCAGCAGTGGCCGGGACAACCTCCACAATGAGCAGTTCTTC,TRBJ2-1,few,TRBV5-1,-
CASTPSGSGPNEQFF,TGTGCCAGTACCCCTAGCGGGAGCGGGCCCAATGAGCAGTTCTTC,TRBJ2-1,-,TRBV19,TRBD2
CASSFAWAAEQYF,TGTGCCAGCAGTTTTGCATGGGCTGCCGAGCAGTACTTC,TRBJ2-7,-,TRBV7-2,-
CASSRTSGSDTGELFF,TGTGCCAGCTCACGGACTAGCGGGAGCGACACCGGGGAGCTGTTTTTT,TRBJ2-2,-,TRBV18,TRBD2
CASSTLGGTEAFF,TGCGCCAGCAGCACCCTCGGGGGAACTGAAGCTTTCTTT,TRBJ1-1,-,TRBV5-1,-
CASSYATGAFYGYTF,TGTGCCAGCAGTTACGCGACAGGGGCCTTCTATGGCTACACCTTC,TRBJ1-2,few,TRBV6-5,TRBD1
CSAQGGGGIYEQYF,TGCAGCGCACAAGGGGGCGGAGGTATCTACGAGCAGTACTTC,TRBJ2-7,-,TRBV29-1,TRBD1